This TCR beta chain was captured by sequencing in a study of T cells after yellow fever vaccination. Study summary: Researchers used SMART-Seq v4 Ultra Low Input to prepare fractions that had low cell numbers. Whole-study findings and limits: Most clones from primary vaccination were detected again post-booster (roughly 95% CD4, 88% CD8). Shared CD4/CD8 clonotypes were a small share, likely from convergent recombination.

5'RACE template switching added a universal primer site and UMIs to TCR cDNA. MiXCR, run by TCRdb on the 5' RACE reads, gives a single entry per CDR3 protein. The table lists roughly 50,000 distinct CDR3 sequences, less than 9% of them singletons. Many counts were recorded for this clonotype. Its antigen is not known. The CDR3 contains 16 residues. V was clipped by 5 bases and J by 1 base, with 18 bases between them. Germline loops: CDR1 SGHNT, CDR2 YYREEE (reference sequence). The sample was CD8+ T cells sorted from PBMCs, taken less than 18 days after the first yellow fever vaccination. This chain uses TRBV5-4 with TRBJ1-1; possibly TRBD1 for D (6 bases). This receptor was identified in a man between 18 and 35 years old who received the YFV17D yellow fever vaccine. This chain's CDR3 is CASRRIGGQKNTEAFF. The CDR3 nucleotides read TGTGCCAGCAGGCGCATAGGGGGACAAAAGAACACTGAAGCTTTCTTT.